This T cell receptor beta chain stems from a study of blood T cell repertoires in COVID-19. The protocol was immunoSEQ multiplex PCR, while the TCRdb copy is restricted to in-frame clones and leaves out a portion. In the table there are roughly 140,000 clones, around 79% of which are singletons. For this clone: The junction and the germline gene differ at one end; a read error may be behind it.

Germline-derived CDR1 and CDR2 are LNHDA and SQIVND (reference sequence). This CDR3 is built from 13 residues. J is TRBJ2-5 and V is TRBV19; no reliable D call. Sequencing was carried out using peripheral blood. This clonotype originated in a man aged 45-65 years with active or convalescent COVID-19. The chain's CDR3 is CASSMRWREAQYF. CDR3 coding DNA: TGTGCCAGTAGTATGCGATGGAGAGAGGCCCAGTACTTC.